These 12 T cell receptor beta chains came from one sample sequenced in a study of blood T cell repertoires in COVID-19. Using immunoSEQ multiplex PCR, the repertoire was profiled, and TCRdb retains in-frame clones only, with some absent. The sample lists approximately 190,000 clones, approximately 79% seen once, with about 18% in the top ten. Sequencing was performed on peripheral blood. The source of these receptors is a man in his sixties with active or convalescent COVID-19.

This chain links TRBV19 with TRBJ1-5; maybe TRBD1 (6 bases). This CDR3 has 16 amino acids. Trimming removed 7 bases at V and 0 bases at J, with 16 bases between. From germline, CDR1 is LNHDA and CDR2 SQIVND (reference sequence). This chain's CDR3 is CASTLWGPSSNQPQHF. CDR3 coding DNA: TGTGCCAGTACCCTGTGGGGGCCGTCTAGCAATCAGCCCCAGCATTTT.

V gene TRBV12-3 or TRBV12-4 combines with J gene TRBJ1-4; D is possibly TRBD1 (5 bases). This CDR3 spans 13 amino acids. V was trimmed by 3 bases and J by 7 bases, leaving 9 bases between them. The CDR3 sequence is CASSLGGFEKLFF. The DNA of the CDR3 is TGTGCCAGCAGTTTGGGGGGTTTTGAAAAACTGTTTTTT.

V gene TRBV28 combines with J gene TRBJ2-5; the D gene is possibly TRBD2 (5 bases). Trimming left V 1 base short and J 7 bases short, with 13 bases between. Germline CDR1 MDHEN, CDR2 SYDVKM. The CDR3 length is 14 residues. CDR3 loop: CASSLSDGGGTQYF. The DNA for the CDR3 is TGTGCCAGCAGTTTATCGGATGGCGGAGGGACCCAGTACTTC. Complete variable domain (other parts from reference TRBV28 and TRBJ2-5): DVKVTQSSRYLVKRTGEKVFLECVQDMDHENMFWYRQDPGLGLRLIYFSYDVKMKEKGDIPEGYSVSREKKERFSLILESASTNQTSMYLCASSLSDGGGTQYFGPGTRLLVL.

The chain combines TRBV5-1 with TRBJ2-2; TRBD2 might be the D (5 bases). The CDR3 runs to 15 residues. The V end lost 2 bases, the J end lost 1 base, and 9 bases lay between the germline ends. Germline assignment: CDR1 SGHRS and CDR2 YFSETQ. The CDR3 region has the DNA TGCGCCAGCAGCTTATACAGCGGGAACACCGGGGAGCTGTTTTTT. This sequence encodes CASSLYSGNTGELFF.

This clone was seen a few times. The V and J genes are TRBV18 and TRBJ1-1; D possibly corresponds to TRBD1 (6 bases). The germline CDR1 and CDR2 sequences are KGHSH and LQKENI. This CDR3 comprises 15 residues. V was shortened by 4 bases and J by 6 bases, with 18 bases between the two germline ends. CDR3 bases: TGTGCCAGCTCACACAGGGCCCGGGGTCCCGCTGAAGCTTTCTTT. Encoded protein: CASSHRARGPAEAFF. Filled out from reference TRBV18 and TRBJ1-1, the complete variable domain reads NAGVMQNPRHLVRRRGQEARLRCSPMKGHSHVYWYRQLPEEGLKFMVYLQKENIIDESGMPKERFSAEFPKEGPSILRIQQVVRGDSAAYFCASSHRARGPAEAFFGQGTRLTVV.

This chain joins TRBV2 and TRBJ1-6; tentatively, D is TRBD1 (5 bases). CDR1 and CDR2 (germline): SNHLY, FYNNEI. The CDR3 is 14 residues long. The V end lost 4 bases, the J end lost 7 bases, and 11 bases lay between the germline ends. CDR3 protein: CASSVKGRNSPLHF. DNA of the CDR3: TGTGCCAGCAGTGTTAAGGGGAGGAATTCACCCCTCCACTTT.

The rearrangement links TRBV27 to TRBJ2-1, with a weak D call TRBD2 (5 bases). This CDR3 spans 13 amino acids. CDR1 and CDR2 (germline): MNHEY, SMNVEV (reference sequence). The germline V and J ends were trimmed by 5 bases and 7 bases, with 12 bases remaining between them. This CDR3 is CASSLTSFNEQFF. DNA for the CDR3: TGTGCCAGCAGTCTTACTAGTTTTAATGAGCAGTTCTTC.

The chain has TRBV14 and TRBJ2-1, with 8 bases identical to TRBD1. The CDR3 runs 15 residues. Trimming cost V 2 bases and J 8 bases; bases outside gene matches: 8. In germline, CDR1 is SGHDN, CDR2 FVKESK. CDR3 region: CASSQLQGASHEQFF. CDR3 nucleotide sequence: TGTGCCAGCAGCCAACTCCAGGGGGCTAGCCATGAGCAGTTCTTC.

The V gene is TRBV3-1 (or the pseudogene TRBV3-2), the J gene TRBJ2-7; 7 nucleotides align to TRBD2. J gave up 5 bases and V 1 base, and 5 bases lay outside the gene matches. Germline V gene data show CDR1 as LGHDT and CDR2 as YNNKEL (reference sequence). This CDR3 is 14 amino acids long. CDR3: CASSQGGRGHEQYF. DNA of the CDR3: TGTGCCAGCAGCCAAGGCGGGAGAGGTCACGAGCAGTACTTC.

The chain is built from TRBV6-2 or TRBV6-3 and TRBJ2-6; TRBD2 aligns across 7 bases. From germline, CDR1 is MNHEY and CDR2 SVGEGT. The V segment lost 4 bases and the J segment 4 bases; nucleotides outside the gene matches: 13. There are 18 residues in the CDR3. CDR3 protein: CASSSTREPFAGANVLTF. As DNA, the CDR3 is TGTGCCAGCAGTTCCACGCGGGAGCCGTTCGCGGGGGCCAACGTCCTGACTTTC.

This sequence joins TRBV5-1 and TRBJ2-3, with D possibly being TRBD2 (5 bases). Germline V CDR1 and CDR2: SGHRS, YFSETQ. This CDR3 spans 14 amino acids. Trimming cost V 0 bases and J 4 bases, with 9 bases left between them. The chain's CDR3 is CASSLEGVSDTQYF. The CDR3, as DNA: TGCGCCAGCAGCTTGGAGGGAGTGTCAGATACGCAGTATTTT.

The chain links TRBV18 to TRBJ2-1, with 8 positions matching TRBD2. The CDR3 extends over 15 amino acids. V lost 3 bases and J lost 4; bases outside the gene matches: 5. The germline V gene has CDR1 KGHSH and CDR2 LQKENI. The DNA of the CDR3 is TGTGCCAGCTCACCGGTTAGCGGGATTTACAATGAGCAGTTCTTC. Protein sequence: CASSPVSGIYNEQFF. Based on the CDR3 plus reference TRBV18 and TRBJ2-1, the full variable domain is NAGVMQNPRHLVRRRGQEARLRCSPMKGHSHVYWYRQLPEEGLKFMVYLQKENIIDESGMPKERFSAEFPKEGPSILRIQQVVRGDSAAYFCASSPVSGIYNEQFFGPGTRLTVL.